Following are 23 T cell receptor beta chains from one sample sequenced in a study of T cells in Graves' hyperthyroidism and ophthalmopathy. The TCR beta CDR3 regions underwent amplification using RNA transcripts as the source. In the first-round RT-PCR of the TCR CDR3, the HTBI primer set was used. TCRdb reprocessed the multiplex PCR reads via MiXCR and lists one record per CDR3 protein. The table includes fewer than 850,000 distinct CDR3 sequences, approximately 15% detected once. Sequencing was done on a sample of blood. The source of these receptors is a man aged 45-65 years with Graves' hyperthyroidism.

The chain employs TRBV5-1 and TRBJ1-5; D remains unclear. The CDR3 extends over 17 amino acids. V lost 6 bases to trimming and J lost 0 bases, with 19 bases between them. Germline V gene data show CDR1 as SGHRS and CDR2 as YFSETQ. As DNA, the CDR3 is TGCGCCAGCAATTTAGAAGAGGAGCTCTATAGCAATCAGCCCCAGCATTTT. Protein: CASNLEEELYSNQPQHF.

This clonotype came up many times. The V call is TRBV12-3 or TRBV12-4, the J call TRBJ1-2; perhaps TRBD1 as D (5 bases). V shed 4 bases and J shed 3 bases, with 9 bases lying between them. The CDR3 contains 13 residues. The CDR3 DNA sequence: TGTGCCAGCAGTTGGGGGTCCGACTATGGCTACACCTTC. This gives the protein CASSWGSDYGYTF.

This clonotype occurred many times. V and J are TRBV28 and TRBJ2-2; D is perhaps TRBD1 or TRBD2 (7 bases each). Germline loops: CDR1 MDHEN, CDR2 SYDVKM. This CDR3 has 15 amino acids. Trimming removed 5 bases at V and 3 bases at J, with 13 bases between. CDR3 coding DNA: TGTGCCAGCAGTGACAGGGACTACGACACCGGGGAGCTGTTTTTT. It translates to CASSDRDYDTGELFF.

The chain couples TRBV6-1 to TRBJ2-3; 10 positions match TRBD2. Trimming cost V 5 bases and J 1 base; bases outside gene matches: 3. The CDR3 extends over 15 amino acids. Germline V gene sequence: CDR1 MNHNS, CDR2 SASEGT. The CDR3 DNA reads as TGTGCCAGCAGTAACCTAGCGGGAGGCACAGATACGCAGTATTTT. Its protein product is CASSNLAGGTDTQYF.

The genes are TRBV5-1 and TRBJ2-7; 11 bases align to TRBD2. J lost 6 bases, V lost 6 bases, and 14 bases had no gene match. Per germline, CDR1 SGHRS and CDR2 YFSETQ. This CDR3 is 16 amino acids long. The CDR3 is CASTRRVAGGIGEQYF. CDR3 nucleotide sequence: TGCGCCAGCACCAGGAGGGTAGCGGGAGGGATCGGCGAGCAGTACTTC. The variable domain in full, with the rest retrieved from reference TRBV5-1 and TRBJ2-7, is KAGVTQTPRYLIKTRGQQVTLSCSPISGHRSVSWYQQTPGQGLQFLFEYFSETQRNKGNFPGRFSGRQFSNSRSEMNVSTLELGDSALYLCASTRRVAGGIGEQYFGPGTRLTVT.

The sample holds many counts of this clonotype. V and J are TRBV2 and TRBJ1-2, with D perhaps matching TRBD1 (6 bases). The V end was cut by 0 bases, the J end by 7 bases, with 12 bases between. The V gene's germline CDR1 is SNHLY and CDR2 FYNNEI. CDR3 length: 14 residues. The chain's CDR3 is CASSEATGSSGYTF. As DNA, the CDR3 is TGTGCCAGCAGTGAAGCCACAGGGTCCTCTGGCTACACCTTC.

Details on this clonotype: Just one base apart from a much larger clone, this may be a read error. This chain uses TRBV6-2 or TRBV6-3 with TRBJ2-5; a weak D match, TRBD2 (6 bases). V lost 0 bases and J 7 bases, leaving 18 bases between the germline ends. In germline, CDR1 is MNHEY, CDR2 SVGEGT. This CDR3 comprises 16 residues. CDR3 DNA: TGTGCCAGCAGTTACTCCGGCAGACTGGGGGGAGGGACCCAGTACTTC. This codes for CASSYSGRLGGGTQYF.

The sample holds one count of this clonotype. The rearrangement uses TRBV7-2 and TRBJ2-1, with 9 bases fitting TRBD2. The trim removed 5 bases at V and 7 bases at J, leaving 3 bases unmatched. Germline V lookup: CDR1 SGHTA, CDR2 FQGNSA. The length of the CDR3 is 13 residues. DNA of the CDR3: TGTGCCAGCAGCACCAGCGGGAGGAATGAGCAGTTCTTC. Amino acids: CASSTSGRNEQFF.

This clonotype was counted between two and nine times. The rearrangement links TRBV20-1 to TRBJ1-2; 9 positions match TRBD1. Germline V gives CDR1 DFQATT, CDR2 SNEGSKA (reference sequence). V was clipped by 1 base and J by 2 bases; unmatched bases: 5. The length of the CDR3 is 15 residues. CDR3 nucleotide sequence: TGCAGTGCTAGAGGCGGGACAGGGAAAAACTATGGCTACACCTTC. Its translation is CSARGGTGKNYGYTF.

This clonotype was detected a few times. The chain combines TRBV29-1 with TRBJ2-6; tentatively, D is TRBD1 (5 bases). Trimming removed 5 bases at V and 4 bases at J, with 15 bases between. The CDR3 is 15 amino acids. The germline V gene has CDR1 SQVTM and CDR2 ANQGSEA. The CDR3 here is CSVTQGRWGANVLTF. The CDR3 coding sequence is TGCAGCGTTACGCAGGGTCGATGGGGGGCCAACGTCCTGACTTTC. Based on the CDR3 plus reference TRBV29-1 and TRBJ2-6, the full variable domain is SAVISQKPSRDICQRGTSLTIQCQVDSQVTMMFWYRQQPGQSLTLIATANQGSEATYESGFVIDKFPISRPNLTFSTLTVSNMSPEDSSIYLCSVTQGRWGANVLTFGAGSRLTVL.

The chain is built from TRBV25-1 and TRBJ2-2; 7 bases fit TRBD1. CDR1 MGHDK and CDR2 SYGVNS come from the germline V gene. V trimming: 5 bases; J trimming: 3 bases; junction bases outside the gene matches: 6. This CDR3 has 15 amino acids. CDR3 coding DNA: TGTGCCAGCAGTCCGACAGGGATGGACACCGGGGAGCTGTTTTTT. It specifies CASSPTGMDTGELFF. The variable domain in full, with the rest retrieved from reference TRBV25-1 and TRBJ2-2, is EADIYQTPRYLVIGTGKKITLECSQTMGHDKMYWYQQDPGMELHLIHYSYGVNSTEKGDLSSESTVSRIRTEHFPLTLESARPSHTSQYLCASSPTGMDTGELFFGEGSRLTVL.

Regarding this clonotype: This may be a read error, as it is one base from a much larger clone. V usage is TRBV19 and J usage is TRBJ1-3; possible D gene TRBD1, 5 bases. V was cut by 7 bases and J by 0 bases, with 16 bases left in between. The germline gives CDR1 LNHDA, CDR2 SQIVND (reference sequence). This CDR3 is built from 16 residues. The CDR3 DNA reads TGTGCCAGTATGAGGGGTCTGTTGGGCTCTGGAAACACCATATATTTT. As protein: CASMRGLLGSGNTIYF.

Note on this clonotype: A much larger clone is a single base away; this may be a read error. The rearrangement joins TRBV11-2 to TRBJ1-1; weak D call: TRBD1 (5 bases). The V gene's germline CDR1 is SGHAT and CDR2 FQNNGV. The CDR3 is 13 residues long. The CDR3, as DNA: TGTGCCAGCGACAGTGTTCTAAACACTGAAGCTTTGTTT. It specifies CASDSVLNTEALF.

This clonotype was detected ten times or more. The chain combines TRBV30 with TRBJ1-1; TRBD1 agrees at 7 bases. This CDR3 spans 12 amino acids. The germline CDR1 and CDR2 sequences are GTSNPN and SVGIG (reference sequence). V lost 5 bases, J lost 3 bases, and 3 bases stayed unmatched. CDR3 sequence reads: CAWGQGDTEAFF. The CDR3, as DNA: TGTGCCTGGGGGCAGGGGGACACTGAAGCTTTCTTT.

This clonotype was counted many times. The chain uses TRBV28 and TRBJ1-2; 8 nucleotides align to TRBD1. The V gene's germline CDR1 is MDHEN and CDR2 SYDVKM. Trimming cost V 5 bases and J 0 bases; bases outside gene matches: 5. The CDR3 spans 15 residues. This CDR3 is CASSGRDRPNYGYTF. The DNA for the CDR3 is TGTGCCAGCAGTGGCCGGGACAGGCCTAACTATGGCTACACCTTC.

In its sample, this clonotype was seen many times. The CDR3 DNA follows: TGTGCCAGCAGTTCTCCCGGGACTAGCGGGGGACCTCACACCTACAATGAGCAGTTCTTC. This gives the protein CASSSPGTSGGPHTYNEQFF. The V call is TRBV28, the J call TRBJ2-1; 14 positions agree with TRBD2. Per germline, CDR1 MDHEN and CDR2 SYDVKM. Trimming cost V 4 bases and J 2 bases; bases outside gene matches: 13. CDR3 length: 20 residues.

This clonotype was seen ten or more times. As DNA, the CDR3 is TGTGCCAGCAGTTCGGGGTTGGGGACGCGACAAGAGACCCAGTACTTC. Its protein product is CASSSGLGTRQETQYF. The chain links TRBV27 to TRBJ2-5, with D tentatively TRBD1 or TRBD2 (5 bases each). This CDR3 is built from 16 residues. Germline V CDR1 and CDR2: MNHEY, SMNVEV (reference sequence). Trimming pared 4 bases from V and 2 bases from J, leaving 17 bases between.

The chain carries TRBV7-8 and TRBJ2-1; TRBD2 aligns across 11 bases. Germline V gene lookup returns CDR1 SGHVS and CDR2 FQNEAQ. This CDR3 is 16 amino acids long. V lost 2 bases to trimming and J lost 4 bases; unmatched junction nucleotides: 4. CDR3 in DNA: TGTGCCAGCAGCTTAACGACTAGCGGGGCGTACAATGAGCAGTTCTTC. It codes for CASSLTTSGAYNEQFF.

The table lists this clonotype with many counts. The rearrangement links TRBV6-1 to TRBJ1-2, with 7 bases that match TRBD1. CDR1 is MNHNS and CDR2 is SASEGT in the germline V gene. CDR3 length: 18 residues. Trimming at V came to 0 bases and at J to 2 bases, leaving 12 bases not matched to a gene. CDR3 sequence (DNA): TGTGCCAGCAGTGAAGCATTGAGGACAGGAGGACAAAACTATGGCTACACCTTC. It encodes CASSEALRTGGQNYGYTF.

The rearrangement joins TRBV5-1 to TRBJ2-3; possibly TRBD1 for D (6 bases). V was trimmed by 2 bases and J by 5 bases, leaving 9 bases between them. CDR1 SGHRS and CDR2 YFSETQ come from the germline V gene. CDR3 length: 13 amino acids. Here the CDR3 DNA reads TGCGCCAGCAGCTTTACAGGGCTAGATACGCAGTATTTT. Encoded protein: CASSFTGLDTQYF.

The chain uses TRBV2 and TRBJ1-1, with D perhaps matching TRBD1 (5 bases). Germline V gene sequence: CDR1 SNHLY, CDR2 FYNNEI. This CDR3 is built from 14 residues. Trimming stripped 11 bases from V and 5 bases from J, with 21 bases between. The CDR3 is CADRGMRQRTEAFF. The CDR3 nucleotides read TGTGCCGACCGGGGCATGAGGCAGAGGACTGAAGCTTTCTTT.

A remark on this clonotype: A read error may explain this, as a much larger clone is one base away. The chain carries TRBV7-9 and TRBJ2-7, with D perhaps TRBD1 or TRBD2 (5 bases each). The CDR3 length is 12 residues. The germline V gene has CDR1 SEHNR and CDR2 FQNEAQ (reference sequence). The V and J ends lost 4 bases and 6 bases respectively, with 10 bases between them. CDR3 bases: TGTGCCAGCAGCTCTCGGGACGTCGAGCAGTACTTC. It encodes CASSSRDVEQYF. Full variable domain (rest looked up from reference TRBV7-9 and TRBJ2-7): DTGVSQNPRHKITKRGQNVTFRCDPISEHNRLYWYRQTLGQGPEFLTYFQNEAQLEKSRLLSDRFSAERPKGSFSTLEIQRTEQGDSAMYLCASSSRDVEQYFGPGTRLTVT.

This chain connects TRBV29-1 to TRBJ2-3; D might be TRBD2 (7 bases). Germline CDR1 is SQVTM and CDR2 is ANQGSEA. This CDR3 has 17 amino acids. V was pared by 4 bases and J by 5 bases, with 25 bases between. The chain's CDR3 is CSVAPSGYRGEGDTQYF. For the CDR3, the DNA is TGCAGCGTTGCGCCTAGCGGTTATAGGGGGGAGGGAGATACGCAGTATTTT.